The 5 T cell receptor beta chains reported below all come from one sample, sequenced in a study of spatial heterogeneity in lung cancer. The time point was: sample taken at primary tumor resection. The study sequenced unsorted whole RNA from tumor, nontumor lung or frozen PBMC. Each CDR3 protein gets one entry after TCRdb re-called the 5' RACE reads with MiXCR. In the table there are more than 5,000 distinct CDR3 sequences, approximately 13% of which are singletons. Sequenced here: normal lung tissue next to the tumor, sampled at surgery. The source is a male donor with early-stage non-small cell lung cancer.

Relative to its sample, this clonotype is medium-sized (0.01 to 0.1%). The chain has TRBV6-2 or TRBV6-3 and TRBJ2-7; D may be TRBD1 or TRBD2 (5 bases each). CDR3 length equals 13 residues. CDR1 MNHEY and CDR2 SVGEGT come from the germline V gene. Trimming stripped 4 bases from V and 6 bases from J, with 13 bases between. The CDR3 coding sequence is TGTGCCAGCAGTTTTGCCGGGACGGGCGAGCAGTACTTC. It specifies CASSFAGTGEQYF.

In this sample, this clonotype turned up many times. CDR3 DNA: TGCAGTGCTAGAGGGGGACAGGGGCATATTGGCTACACCTTC. This codes for CSARGGQGHIGYTF. The chain is built from TRBV20-1 and TRBJ1-2; 10 nucleotides match TRBD1. Unmatched junction bases numbered 6, after V lost 1 base and J lost 7 bases. CDR1 and CDR2 (germline): DFQATT, SNEGSKA (reference sequence). The CDR3 length is 14 residues.

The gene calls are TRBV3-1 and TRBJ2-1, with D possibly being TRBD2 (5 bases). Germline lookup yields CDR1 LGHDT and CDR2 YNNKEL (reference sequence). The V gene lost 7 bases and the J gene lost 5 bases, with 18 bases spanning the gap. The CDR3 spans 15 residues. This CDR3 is CASTATSGSHNEQFF. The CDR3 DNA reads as TGTGCCAGCACCGCCACTTCGGGATCCCACAATGAGCAGTTCTTC.

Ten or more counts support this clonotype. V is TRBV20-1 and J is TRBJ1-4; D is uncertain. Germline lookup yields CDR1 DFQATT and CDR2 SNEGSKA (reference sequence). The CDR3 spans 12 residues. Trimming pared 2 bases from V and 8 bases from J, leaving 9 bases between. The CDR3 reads CSARQIGEKLFF. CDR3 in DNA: TGCAGTGCTAGACAAATAGGCGAAAAACTGTTTTTT.

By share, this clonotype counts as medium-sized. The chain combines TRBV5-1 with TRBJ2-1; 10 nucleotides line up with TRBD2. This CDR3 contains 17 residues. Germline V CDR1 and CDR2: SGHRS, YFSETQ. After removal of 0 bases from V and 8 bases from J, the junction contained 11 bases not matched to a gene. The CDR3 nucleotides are TGCGCCAGCAGCTTGGGTCCTAGCGGGGGAAATTCTGATGAGCAGTTCTTC. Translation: CASSLGPSGGNSDEQFF.